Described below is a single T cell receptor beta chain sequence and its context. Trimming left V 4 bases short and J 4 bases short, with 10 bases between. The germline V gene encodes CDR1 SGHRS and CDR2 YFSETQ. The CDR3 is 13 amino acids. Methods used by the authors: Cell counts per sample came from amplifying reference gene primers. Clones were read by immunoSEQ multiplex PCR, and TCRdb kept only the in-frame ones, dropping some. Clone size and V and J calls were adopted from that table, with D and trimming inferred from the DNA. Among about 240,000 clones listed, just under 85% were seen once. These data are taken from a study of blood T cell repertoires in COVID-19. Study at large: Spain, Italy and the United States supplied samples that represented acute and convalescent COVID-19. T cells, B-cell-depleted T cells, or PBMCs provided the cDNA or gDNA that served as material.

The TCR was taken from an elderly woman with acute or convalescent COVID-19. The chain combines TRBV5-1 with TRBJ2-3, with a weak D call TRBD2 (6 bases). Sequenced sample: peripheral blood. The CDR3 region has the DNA TGCGCCAGCAGCGGGACTTTCGCAGATACGCAGTATTTT. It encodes CASSGTFADTQYF.